This TCR beta chain is drawn from a study of cytotoxic CD8 clonotypes in ibrutinib-treated CLL. The protocol was immunoSEQ multiplex PCR, while the TCRdb copy is restricted to in-frame clones and leaves out a portion. The data contain 25,000 to 30,000 clones, roughly 60% of them singletons. Germline loops: CDR1 SGHAT, CDR2 FQNNGV. The length of the CDR3 is 13 residues. The germline V and J ends were trimmed by 1 base and 12 bases, with 13 bases remaining between them. This specimen was PBMCs, taken before ibrutinib treatment. The TCR was taken from a human donor with chronic lymphocytic leukemia. The chain joins TRBV11-2 to TRBJ2-1, with a possible D match to TRBD1 (6 bases). In nucleotides, the CDR3 is TGTGCCAGCAGCTTAGGGACTCCACAGGGGCAGTTCTTC. This sequence encodes CASSLGTPQGQFF.